One and the same sample provided the 22 T cell receptor beta chains below, sequenced in a study of T-cell memory formation after mild COVID-19. TCRdb recomputed calls from the 5' RACE reads with MiXCR, one row per CDR3 protein. The data hold 150,000 to 200,000 distinct CDR3 sequences, with about 9.9% observed a single time. Specimen: PBMCs or a T cell subset sorted from them (not recorded which). These receptors all stem from a man younger than 35 who had mild COVID-19 (a few samples of this study predate the infection). Cell type and time point are not known.

The table lists this clonotype with a few counts. This rearrangement joins TRBV20-1 to TRBJ2-1; TRBD2 matches 7 bases. With V trimmed by 7 bases and J by 5 bases, 5 bases remained unmatched. Germline V gene data show CDR1 as DFQATT and CDR2 as SNEGSKA (reference sequence). The CDR3 consists of 12 residues. CDR3 region: CSVGGGDNEQFF. The DNA for the CDR3 is TGCAGTGTGGGGGGAGGGGACAATGAGCAGTTCTTC.

This clonotype was seen only a few times. The chain employs TRBV6-2 or TRBV6-3 and TRBJ1-5, with 7 bases matching TRBD1. V dropped 6 bases and J dropped 1; count of bases not matched to a gene: 12. The germline CDR1 and CDR2 sequences are MNHEY and SVGEGT. This CDR3 has 17 residues. As DNA, the CDR3 is TGTGCCAGCAGCCGAGGGGGCCTGTTGGGCAGCAATCAGCCCCAGCATTTT. Encoded protein: CASSRGGLLGSNQPQHF.

As regards this clonotype: The junction shows a germline mismatch at one end, possibly a read error. The chain uses TRBV12-3 or TRBV12-4 and TRBJ2-3, with D tentatively TRBD2 (5 bases). The CDR3 totals 15 residues. This CDR3 reads CASSHGGGRTDMQYF. CDR3 sequence (DNA): TGTGCCAGCAGCCACGGAGGAGGCCGCACAGATATGCAGTATTTT.

This clonotype showed up just a few times. The chain has TRBV20-1 and TRBJ2-2; a weak D match, TRBD1 (5 bases). The CDR3 has 15 amino acids. Germline V gene data show CDR1 as DFQATT and CDR2 as SNEGSKA (reference sequence). Trimming stripped 3 bases from V and 4 bases from J, with 15 bases between. The chain's CDR3 is CSARMGQGGTGELFF. The CDR3 DNA reads as TGCAGTGCTAGGATGGGGCAGGGCGGCACCGGGGAGCTGTTTTTT.

This clonotype was found a few times. The chain links TRBV5-1 to TRBJ1-5; unclear D gene. The CDR3 is 14 amino acids. Trimming pared 0 bases from V and 3 bases from J, leaving 7 bases between. The germline V gene encodes CDR1 SGHRS and CDR2 YFSETQ. CDR3 region: CASSLGEPNQPQHF. The CDR3 DNA reads as TGCGCCAGCAGCTTGGGGGAACCCAATCAGCCCCAGCATTTT.

This clonotype has ten or more counts. The chain has TRBV5-5 and TRBJ2-2; D ambiguous. This CDR3 has 12 amino acids. CDR1 and CDR2 (germline): SGHKS, YYEKEE (reference sequence). V lost 2 bases and J 5 bases, leaving 4 bases between the germline ends. Written as DNA, the CDR3 is TGTGCCAGCAGCTTACCGACCGGGGAGCTGTTTTTT. This encodes CASSLPTGELFF.

There are a few counts of this clonotype. This chain joins TRBV10-3 and TRBJ2-3; 9 nucleotides match TRBD2. The CDR3 runs 13 residues. The V gene's germline CDR1 is ENHRY and CDR2 SYGVKD. Trimming took 8 bases from V and 6 from J; bases not matched to a gene: 6. Written as DNA, the CDR3 is TGTGCCATCGCGCTAGCGGGGCAGGATACGCAGTATTTT. Protein sequence: CAIALAGQDTQYF.

The chain links TRBV12-3 or TRBV12-4 to TRBJ2-6; unclear D gene. Trimming pared 1 base from V and 3 bases from J, leaving 1 base between. The CDR3 has 13 amino acids. CDR3 nucleotide sequence: TGTGCCAGCAGTTTAGGTGGGGCCAACGTCCTGACTTTC. The encoded protein is CASSLGGANVLTF.

This clonotype was counted ten times or more. This rearrangement joins TRBV7-9 to TRBJ2-7; TRBD1 agrees at 7 bases. The CDR3 loop spans 15 amino acids. Trimming cost V 1 base and J 5 bases; bases outside gene matches: 8. The germline V gene encodes CDR1 SEHNR and CDR2 FQNEAQ (reference sequence). The DNA of the CDR3 is TGTGCCAGCAGCTTAGAGAGACAGGGTGATAACGAGCAGTACGTC. Translated, it gives CASSLERQGDNEQYV.

In its sample, this clonotype was seen many times. This rearrangement joins TRBV5-1 to TRBJ2-1, with 11 bases matching TRBD2. CDR1 and CDR2 (germline): SGHRS, YFSETQ. J lost 2 bases, V lost 6 bases, and 1 base had no gene match. This CDR3 comprises 14 residues. Here the CDR3 reads CASTLAGAYNEQFF. The CDR3 DNA reads TGCGCCAGCACACTAGCGGGGGCCTACAATGAGCAGTTCTTC.

The chain combines TRBV9 with TRBJ1-1, with 8 bases fitting TRBD1. This CDR3 has 13 amino acids. Trimming at V came to 3 bases and at J to 5 bases, leaving 3 bases not matched to a gene. The germline gives CDR1 SGDLS, CDR2 YYNGEE. CDR3 DNA sequence: TGTGCCAGCAGCGGGGGGACAGGTACTGAAGCTTTCTTT. Its protein is CASSGGTGTEAFF.

V is TRBV2 and J is TRBJ1-2; D not certain. The V end was cut by 1 base, the J end by 4 bases, with 16 bases between. Germline assignment: CDR1 SNHLY and CDR2 FYNNEI. The CDR3 length is 16 residues. CDR3 nucleotides: TGTGCCAGCAGTGAAGAGATCCCCCCCTTCGGCTATGGCTACACCTTC. Its translation is CASSEEIPPFGYGYTF.

In this sample, this clonotype turned up a few times. The chain uses TRBV12-3 or TRBV12-4 and TRBJ2-2, with D uncertain. The CDR3 consists of 14 residues. Deletions cut 3 bases from V and 2 bases from J, with 7 bases between. In DNA, the CDR3 is TGTGCCAGCAGTTTTCTCTATAACACCGGGGAGCTGTTTTTT. The encoded protein is CASSFLYNTGELFF.

This clonotype came up many times. This chain links TRBV5-1 with TRBJ2-5, with D uncertain. Trimming left V 4 bases short and J 5 bases short, with 15 bases between. The CDR3 has 14 residues. Germline values: CDR1 SGHRS, CDR2 YFSETQ. The CDR3 region has the DNA TGCGCCAGCAGCGAACCGACCGGGTCGGAGACCCAGTACTTC. It translates to CASSEPTGSETQYF. Full variable domain (outside the CDR3, taken from reference TRBV5-1 and TRBJ2-5): KAGVTQTPRYLIKTRGQQVTLSCSPISGHRSVSWYQQTPGQGLQFLFEYFSETQRNKGNFPGRFSGRQFSNSRSEMNVSTLELGDSALYLCASSEPTGSETQYFGPGTRLLVL.

This clonotype occurred a few times. The chain combines TRBV7-8 with TRBJ1-2; D is unresolved. Trimming left V 1 base short and J 3 bases short, with 12 bases between. There are 15 residues in the CDR3. Germline CDR1 is SGHVS and CDR2 is FQNEAQ. The DNA for the CDR3 is TGTGCCAGCAGCTTAGGAGGCCCCGTGGACTATGGCTACACCTTC. Translated, it gives CASSLGGPVDYGYTF.

This clonotype has more than one count but fewer than ten. The chain couples TRBV12-3 or TRBV12-4 to TRBJ1-2; TRBD1 matches at 10 bases. Losses at the gene ends were 6 bases for V and 7 bases for J; bases not matched to a gene: 8. There are 14 residues in the CDR3. The CDR3 sequence is CASRGTGAGSGYTF. The CDR3 region has the DNA TGTGCCAGCAGGGGGACAGGGGCCGGGAGTGGCTACACCTTC.

This clonotype was recorded a few times. This chain links TRBV7-2 with TRBJ2-1, with 9 bases lining up with TRBD1. The CDR3 covers 15 residues. Trimming took 1 base from V and 12 from J; bases not matched to a gene: 10. Germline V gene sequence: CDR1 SGHTA, CDR2 FQGNSA. CDR3 nucleotide sequence: TGTGCCAGCAGCTTAGGGGGCGGGGACAGGGTACCGCAGTTCTTC. Residues: CASSLGGGDRVPQFF. Complete variable domain (other parts from reference TRBV7-2 and TRBJ2-1): GAGVSQSPSNKVTEKGKDVELRCDPISGHTALYWYRQSLGQGLEFLIYFQGNSAPDKSGLPSDRFSAERTGGSVSTLTIQRTQQEDSAVYLCASSLGGGDRVPQFFGPGTRLTVL.

V and J are TRBV10-3 and TRBJ2-6; 9 bases are shared with TRBD1. The V gene end was trimmed by 6 bases and the J gene end by 4 bases; junction bases not matched to a gene: 13. The CDR3 runs 18 residues. In germline, CDR1 is ENHRY, CDR2 SYGVKD. CDR3 sequence: CAIRDPGQGNAGANVLTF. CDR3 nucleotides: TGTGCCATCAGGGACCCGGGACAGGGTAACGCCGGGGCCAACGTCCTGACTTTC.

The chain combines TRBV29-1 with TRBJ1-2; D uncertain. CDR1 SQVTM and CDR2 ANQGSEA come from the germline V gene. The CDR3 spans 13 residues. Trimming left V 1 base short and J 8 bases short, with 14 bases between. The CDR3 region is CSVEVIFPGGYTF. Written as DNA, the CDR3 is TGCAGCGTTGAAGTAATTTTCCCTGGGGGCTACACCTTC.

J is TRBJ2-2 and V is TRBV7-3; 7 bases are a match to TRBD1. The germline V gene has CDR1 SGHTA and CDR2 FQGTGA. With 2 bases clipped from V and 6 bases from J, the junction kept 9 bases outside the gene matches. The CDR3 contains 16 residues. The CDR3 is CASSLSPQGIAGELFF. The CDR3 region has the DNA TGTGCCAGCAGCTTATCCCCACAGGGGATAGCCGGGGAGCTGTTTTTT.

A few counts support this clonotype. V and J are TRBV10-3 and TRBJ1-2, with 7 bases aligning to TRBD1. The trim removed 5 bases at V and 2 bases at J, leaving 5 bases unmatched. CDR1 and CDR2 from the germline V gene are ENHRY and SYGVKD. This CDR3 is built from 14 residues. Here the CDR3 DNA reads TGTGCCATCAGTCAAACACAGGGGAACTATGGCTACACCTTC. Its translation: CAISQTQGNYGYTF.

The genes are TRBV7-2 and TRBJ2-1; maybe TRBD2 (7 bases). The germline gives CDR1 SGHTA, CDR2 FQGNSA. Trimming cost V 0 bases and J 7 bases, with 13 bases left between them. CDR3 length: 15 residues. The CDR3 spells CASSLASGGRNEQFF. The CDR3 DNA is TGTGCCAGCAGCTTAGCGTCGGGGGGCCGGAATGAGCAGTTCTTC.